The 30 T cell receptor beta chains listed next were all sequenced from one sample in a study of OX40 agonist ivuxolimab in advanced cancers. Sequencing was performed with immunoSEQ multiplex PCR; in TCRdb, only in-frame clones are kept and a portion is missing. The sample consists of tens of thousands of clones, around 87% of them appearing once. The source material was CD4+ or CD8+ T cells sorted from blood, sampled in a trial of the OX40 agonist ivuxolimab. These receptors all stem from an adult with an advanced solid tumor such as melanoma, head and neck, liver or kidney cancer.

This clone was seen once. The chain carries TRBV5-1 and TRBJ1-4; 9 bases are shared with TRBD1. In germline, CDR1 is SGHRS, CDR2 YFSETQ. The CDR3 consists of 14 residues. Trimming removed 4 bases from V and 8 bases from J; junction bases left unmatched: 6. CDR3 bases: TGCGCCAGCAGCCCGGGACAGGGAAACGAAAAACTGTTTTTT. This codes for CASSPGQGNEKLFF.

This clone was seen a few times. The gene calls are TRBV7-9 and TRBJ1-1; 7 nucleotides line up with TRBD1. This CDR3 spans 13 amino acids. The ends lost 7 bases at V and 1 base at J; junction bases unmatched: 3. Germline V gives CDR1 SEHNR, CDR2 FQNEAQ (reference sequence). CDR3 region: CASMGQSNTEAFF. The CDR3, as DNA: TGTGCCAGCATGGGACAGTCGAACACTGAAGCTTTCTTT.

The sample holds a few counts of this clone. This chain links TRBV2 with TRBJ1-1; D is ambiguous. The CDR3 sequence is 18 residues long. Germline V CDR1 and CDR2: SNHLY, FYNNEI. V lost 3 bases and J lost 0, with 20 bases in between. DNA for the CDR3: TGTGCCAGCAGTGATCTCTCCGCCGGGCAGAGCGTGAACACTGAAGCTTTCTTT. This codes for CASSDLSAGQSVNTEAFF.

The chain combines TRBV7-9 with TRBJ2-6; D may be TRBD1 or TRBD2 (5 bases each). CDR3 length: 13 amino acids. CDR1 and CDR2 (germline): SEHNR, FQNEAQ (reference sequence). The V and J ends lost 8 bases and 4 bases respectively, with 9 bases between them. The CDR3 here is CASGGKGANVLTF. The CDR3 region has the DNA TGTGCCAGCGGGGGAAAGGGGGCCAACGTCCTGACTTTC.

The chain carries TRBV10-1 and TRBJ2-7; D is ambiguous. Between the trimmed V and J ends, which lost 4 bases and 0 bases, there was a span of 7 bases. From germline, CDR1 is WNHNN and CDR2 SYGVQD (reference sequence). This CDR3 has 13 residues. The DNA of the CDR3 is TGCGCCAGCAGTGCCGGCAACTCCTACGAGCAGTACTTC. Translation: CASSAGNSYEQYF.

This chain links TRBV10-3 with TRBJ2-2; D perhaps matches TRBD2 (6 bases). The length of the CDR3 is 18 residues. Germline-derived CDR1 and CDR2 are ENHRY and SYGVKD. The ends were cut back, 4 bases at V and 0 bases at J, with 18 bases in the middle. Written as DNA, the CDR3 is TGTGCCATCAGTGTGGGAGGCCCCGGGACCTCGAACACCGGGGAGCTGTTTTTT. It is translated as CAISVGGPGTSNTGELFF.

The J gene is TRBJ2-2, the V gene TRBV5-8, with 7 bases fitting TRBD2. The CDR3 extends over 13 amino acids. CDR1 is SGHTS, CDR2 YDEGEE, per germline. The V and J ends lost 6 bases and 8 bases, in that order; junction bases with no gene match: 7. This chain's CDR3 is CASTREAGGELFF. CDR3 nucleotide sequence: TGTGCCAGCACCCGGGAGGCTGGAGGGGAGCTGTTTTTT.

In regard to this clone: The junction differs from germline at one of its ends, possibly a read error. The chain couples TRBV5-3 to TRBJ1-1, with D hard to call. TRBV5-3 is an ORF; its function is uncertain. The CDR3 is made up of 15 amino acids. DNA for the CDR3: TGTGCCAGCAGCTTTCAGCTTGGCATGAACACTGAAGCTTTCTTT. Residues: CASSFQLGMNTEAFF.

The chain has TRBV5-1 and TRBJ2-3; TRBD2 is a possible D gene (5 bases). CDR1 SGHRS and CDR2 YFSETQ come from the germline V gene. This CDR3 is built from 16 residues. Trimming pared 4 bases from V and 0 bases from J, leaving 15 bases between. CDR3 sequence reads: CASSARPGGSTDTQYF. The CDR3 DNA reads TGCGCCAGCAGCGCCCGGCCCGGCGGGAGCACAGATACGCAGTATTTT.

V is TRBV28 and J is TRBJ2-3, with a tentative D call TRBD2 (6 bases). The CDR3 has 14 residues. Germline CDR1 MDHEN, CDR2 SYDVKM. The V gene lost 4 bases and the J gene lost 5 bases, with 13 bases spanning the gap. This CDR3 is CASSYGRTLDTQYF. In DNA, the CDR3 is TGTGCCAGCAGTTATGGGAGGACCCTAGATACGCAGTATTTT.

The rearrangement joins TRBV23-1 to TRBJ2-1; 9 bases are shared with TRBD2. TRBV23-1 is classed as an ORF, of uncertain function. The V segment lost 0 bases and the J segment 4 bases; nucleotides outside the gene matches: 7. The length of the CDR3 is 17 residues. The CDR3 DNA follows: TGCGCCAGCAGTCAATCGGGTAGGACTAGCGTATACAATGAGCAGTTCTTC. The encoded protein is CASSQSGRTSVYNEQFF.

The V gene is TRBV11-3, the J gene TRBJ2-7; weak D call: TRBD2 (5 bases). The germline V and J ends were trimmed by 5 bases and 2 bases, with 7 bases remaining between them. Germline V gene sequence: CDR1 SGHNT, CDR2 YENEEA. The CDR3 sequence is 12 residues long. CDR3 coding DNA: TGTGCCAGCAGCCGGGATACCTACGAGCAGTACTTC. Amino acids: CASSRDTYEQYF.

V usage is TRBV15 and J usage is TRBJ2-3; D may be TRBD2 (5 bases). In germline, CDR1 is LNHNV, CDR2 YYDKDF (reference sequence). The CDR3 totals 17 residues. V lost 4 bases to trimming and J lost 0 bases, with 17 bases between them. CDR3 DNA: TGTGCCACCAGCACAAGCGGATTCCAGATTAGCACAGATACGCAGTATTTT. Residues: CATSTSGFQISTDTQYF.

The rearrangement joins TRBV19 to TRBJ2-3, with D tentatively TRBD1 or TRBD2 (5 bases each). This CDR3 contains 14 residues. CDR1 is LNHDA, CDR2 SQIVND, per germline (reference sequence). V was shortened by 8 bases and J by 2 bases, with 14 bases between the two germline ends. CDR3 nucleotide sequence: TGTGCCAGTTCCCGGGACGATCTCACAGATACGCAGTATTTT. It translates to CASSRDDLTDTQYF.

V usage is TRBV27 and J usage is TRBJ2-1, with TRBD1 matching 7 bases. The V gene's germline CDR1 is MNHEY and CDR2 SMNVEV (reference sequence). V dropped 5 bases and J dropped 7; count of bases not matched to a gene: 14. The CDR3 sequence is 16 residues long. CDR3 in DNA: TGTGCCAGCAGTGGAAGAGGGGGCGCTACGTGGAATGAGCAGTTCTTC. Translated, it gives CASSGRGGATWNEQFF.

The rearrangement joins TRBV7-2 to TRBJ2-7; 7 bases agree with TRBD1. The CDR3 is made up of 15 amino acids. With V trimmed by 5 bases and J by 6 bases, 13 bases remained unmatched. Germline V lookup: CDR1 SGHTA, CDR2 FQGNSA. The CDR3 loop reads CASSPGGQAVREQYF. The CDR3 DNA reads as TGTGCCAGCAGCCCCGGCGGACAGGCGGTACGCGAGCAGTACTTC. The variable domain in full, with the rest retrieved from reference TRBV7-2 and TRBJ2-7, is GAGVSQSPSNKVTEKGKDVELRCDPISGHTALYWYRQSLGQGLEFLIYFQGNSAPDKSGLPSDRFSAERTGGSVSTLTIQRTQQEDSAVYLCASSPGGQAVREQYFGPGTRLTVT.

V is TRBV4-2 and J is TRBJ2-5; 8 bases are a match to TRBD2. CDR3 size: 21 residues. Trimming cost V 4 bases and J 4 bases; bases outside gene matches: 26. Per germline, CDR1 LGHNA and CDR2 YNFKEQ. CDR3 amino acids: CASSRSPRAGLGTLVRETQYF. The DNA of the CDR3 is TGTGCCAGCAGCCGTAGCCCGCGCGCGGGACTAGGGACTCTTGTGCGAGAGACCCAGTACTTC.

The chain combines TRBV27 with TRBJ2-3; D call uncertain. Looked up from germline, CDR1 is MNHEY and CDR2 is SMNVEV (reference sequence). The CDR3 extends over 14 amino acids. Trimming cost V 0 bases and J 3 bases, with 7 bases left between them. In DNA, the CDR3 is TGTGCCAGCAGTTTATCTTCACCGACAGATACGCAGTATTTT. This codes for CASSLSSPTDTQYF.

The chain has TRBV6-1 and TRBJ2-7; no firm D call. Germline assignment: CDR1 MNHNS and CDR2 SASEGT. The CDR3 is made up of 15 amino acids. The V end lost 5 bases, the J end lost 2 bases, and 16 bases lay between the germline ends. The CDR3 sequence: CASSRSRMAAYEQYF. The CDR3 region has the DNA TGTGCCAGCAGTCGCTCGAGGATGGCTGCCTACGAGCAGTACTTC.

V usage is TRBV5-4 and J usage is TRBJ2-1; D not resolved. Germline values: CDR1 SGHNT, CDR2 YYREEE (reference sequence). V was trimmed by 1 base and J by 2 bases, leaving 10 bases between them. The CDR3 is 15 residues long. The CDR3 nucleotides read TGTGCCAGCAGCTTGCTCCAGATAGCCTACAATGAGCAGTTCTTC. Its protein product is CASSLLQIAYNEQFF.

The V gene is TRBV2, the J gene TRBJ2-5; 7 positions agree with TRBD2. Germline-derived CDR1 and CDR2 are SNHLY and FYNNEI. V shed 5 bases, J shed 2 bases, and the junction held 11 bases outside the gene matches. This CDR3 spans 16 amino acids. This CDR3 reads CASSLRPLAEQETQYF. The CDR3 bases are TGTGCCAGCAGTCTGCGACCCCTAGCGGAACAAGAGACCCAGTACTTC. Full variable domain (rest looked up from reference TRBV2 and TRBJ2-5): EPEVTQTPSHQVTQMGQEVILRCVPISNHLYFYWYRQILGQKVEFLVSFYNNEISEKSEIFDDQFSVERPDGSNFTLKIRSTKLEDSAMYFCASSLRPLAEQETQYFGPGTRLLVL.

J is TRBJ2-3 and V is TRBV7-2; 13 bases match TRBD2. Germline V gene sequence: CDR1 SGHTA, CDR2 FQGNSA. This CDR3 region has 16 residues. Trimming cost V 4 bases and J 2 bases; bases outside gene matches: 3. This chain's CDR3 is CASSSGLAGVTDTQYF. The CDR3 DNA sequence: TGTGCCAGCAGCTCCGGACTAGCGGGAGTCACAGATACGCAGTATTTT.

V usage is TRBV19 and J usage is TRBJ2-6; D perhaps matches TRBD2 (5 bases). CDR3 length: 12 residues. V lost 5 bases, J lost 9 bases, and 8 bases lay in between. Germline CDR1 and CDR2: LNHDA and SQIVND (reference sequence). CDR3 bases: TGTGCCAGTAGTCAAGGAGGCAACGTCCTGACTTTC. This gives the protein CASSQGGNVLTF. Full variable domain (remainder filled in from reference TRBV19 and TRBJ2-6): DGGITQSPKYLFRKEGQNVTLSCEQNLNHDAMYWYRQDPGQGLRLIYYSQIVNDFQKGDIAEGYSVSREKKESFPLTVTSAQKNPTAFYLCASSQGGNVLTFGAGSRLTVL.

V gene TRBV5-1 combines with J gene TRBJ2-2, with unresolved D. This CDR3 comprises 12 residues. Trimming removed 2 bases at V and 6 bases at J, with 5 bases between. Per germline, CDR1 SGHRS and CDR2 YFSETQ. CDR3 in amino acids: CASSFQAGELFF. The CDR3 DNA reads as TGCGCCAGCAGCTTCCAAGCCGGGGAGCTGTTTTTT.

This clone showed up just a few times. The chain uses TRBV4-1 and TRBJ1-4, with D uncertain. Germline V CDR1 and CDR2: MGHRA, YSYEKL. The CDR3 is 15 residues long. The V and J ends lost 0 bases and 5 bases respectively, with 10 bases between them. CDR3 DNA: TGCGCCAGCAGCCAAGATCTTCGACCCAATGAAAAACTGTTTTTT. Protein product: CASSQDLRPNEKLFF.

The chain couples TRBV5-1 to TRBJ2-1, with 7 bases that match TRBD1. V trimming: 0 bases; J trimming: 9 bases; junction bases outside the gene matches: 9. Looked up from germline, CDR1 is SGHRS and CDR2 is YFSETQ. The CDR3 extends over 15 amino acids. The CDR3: CASSLAMTGWSEQFF. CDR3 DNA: TGCGCCAGCAGCTTGGCGATGACAGGGTGGAGTGAGCAGTTCTTC.

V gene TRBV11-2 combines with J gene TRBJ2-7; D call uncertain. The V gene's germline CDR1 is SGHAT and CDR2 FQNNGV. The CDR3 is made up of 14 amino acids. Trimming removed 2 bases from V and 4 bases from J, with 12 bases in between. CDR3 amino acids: CASSLSLLSYEQYF. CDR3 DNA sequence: TGTGCCAGCAGCTTATCCCTCCTTTCATACGAGCAGTACTTC.

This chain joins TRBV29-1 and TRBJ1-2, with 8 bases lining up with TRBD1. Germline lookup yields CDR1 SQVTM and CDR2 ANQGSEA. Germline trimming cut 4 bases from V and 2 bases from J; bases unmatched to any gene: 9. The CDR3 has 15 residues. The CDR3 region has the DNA TGCAGCGTTGGTCTTGGGACAGGACCGAACTATGGCTACACCTTC. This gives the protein CSVGLGTGPNYGYTF.

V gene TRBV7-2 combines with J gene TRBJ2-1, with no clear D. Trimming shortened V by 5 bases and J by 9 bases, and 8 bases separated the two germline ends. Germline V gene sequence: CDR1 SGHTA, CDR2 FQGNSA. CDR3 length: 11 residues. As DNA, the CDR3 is TGTGCCAGCAGCGCAGCCCTTGAGCAGTTCTTC. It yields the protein CASSAALEQFF.

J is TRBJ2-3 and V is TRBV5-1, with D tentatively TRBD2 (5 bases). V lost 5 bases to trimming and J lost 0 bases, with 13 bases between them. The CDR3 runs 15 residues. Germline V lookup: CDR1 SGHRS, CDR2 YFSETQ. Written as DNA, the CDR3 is TGCGCCAGCAGGGGAAGCGGTTCGAGCACAGATACGCAGTATTTT. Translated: CASRGSGSSTDTQYF.